The following is a T cell receptor beta chain sequence with its context. What it binds is not known. The record originates from a study of T cells in Graves' hyperthyroidism and ophthalmopathy. The authors deemed Graves' hyperthyroidism stable absent ophthalmopathy progression within 18 months. Used for diagnoses were clinical symptoms, serum thyroxine and TRAb, thyroid ultrasound and orbital computed tomography. RNA transcripts were the template for amplifying TCR beta CDR3 regions. First-round RT-PCR of the TCR CDR3 relied on the HTBI primer set. TCRdb processed the multiplex PCR reads anew with MiXCR; each CDR3 protein has one entry. The sample includes a few hundred thousand distinct CDR3 sequences, 35% to 55% of them seen just once. Findings of the study overall: Most clonotypes that expanded in the thyroid above 0.001 also showed up in blood.

The source is a woman younger than 30 with Graves' hyperthyroidism. The sequenced sample was peripheral blood or thyroid tissue (not recorded which).

The CDR3 DNA reads as TGTGCCCGGACAGAGATCTCCTACGAGCAGTACTTC. Protein product: CARTEISYEQYF. The V and J genes are TRBV10-3 and TRBJ2-7, with D perhaps matching TRBD1 (6 bases). V dropped 11 bases and J dropped 0 bases, with 11 bases sitting between them. The germline V gene encodes CDR1 ENHRY and CDR2 SYGVKD. The CDR3 runs 12 residues.